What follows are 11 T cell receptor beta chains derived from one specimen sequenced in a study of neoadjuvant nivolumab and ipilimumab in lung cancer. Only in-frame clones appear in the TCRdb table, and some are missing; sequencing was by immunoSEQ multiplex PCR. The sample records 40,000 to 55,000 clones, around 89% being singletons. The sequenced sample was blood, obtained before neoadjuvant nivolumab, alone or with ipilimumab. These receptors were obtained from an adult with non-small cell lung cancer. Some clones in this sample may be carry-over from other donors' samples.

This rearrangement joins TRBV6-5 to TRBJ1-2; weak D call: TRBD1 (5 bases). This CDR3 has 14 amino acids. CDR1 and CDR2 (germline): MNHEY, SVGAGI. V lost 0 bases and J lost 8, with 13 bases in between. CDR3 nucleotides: TGTGCCAGCAGTTACTCGGGGGGTTTGTACGGCTACACCTTC. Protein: CASSYSGGLYGYTF.

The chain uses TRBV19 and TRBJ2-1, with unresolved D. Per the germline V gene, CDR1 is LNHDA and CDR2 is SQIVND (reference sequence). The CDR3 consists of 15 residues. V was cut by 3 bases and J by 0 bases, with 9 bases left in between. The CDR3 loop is CASSILRSSYNEQFF. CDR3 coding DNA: TGTGCCAGTAGTATTTTGCGGAGCTCCTACAATGAGCAGTTCTTC.

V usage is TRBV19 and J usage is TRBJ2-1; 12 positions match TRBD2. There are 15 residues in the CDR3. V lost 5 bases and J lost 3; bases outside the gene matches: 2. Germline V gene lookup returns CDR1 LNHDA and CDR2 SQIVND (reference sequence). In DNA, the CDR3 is TGTGCCAGTAGTGTGACTAGCGGGGGCTACAATGAGCAGTTCTTC. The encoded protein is CASSVTSGGYNEQFF.

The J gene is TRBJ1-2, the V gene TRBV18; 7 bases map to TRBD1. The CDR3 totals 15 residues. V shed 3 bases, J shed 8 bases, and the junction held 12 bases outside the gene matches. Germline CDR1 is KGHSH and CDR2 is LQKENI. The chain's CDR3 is CASSPAGTVTVGYTF. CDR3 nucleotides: TGTGCCAGCTCACCGGCCGGGACAGTGACGGTCGGCTACACCTTC.

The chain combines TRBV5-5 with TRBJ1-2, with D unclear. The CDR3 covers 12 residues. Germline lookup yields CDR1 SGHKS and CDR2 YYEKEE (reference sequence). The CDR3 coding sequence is TGTGGCGAGACGGCAGGAAGGTATGGCTACACCTTC. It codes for CGETAGRYGYTF.

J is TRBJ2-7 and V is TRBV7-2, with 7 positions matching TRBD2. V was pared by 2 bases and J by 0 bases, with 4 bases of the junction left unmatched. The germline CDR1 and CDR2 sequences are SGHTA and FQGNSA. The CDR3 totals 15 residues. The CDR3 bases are TGTGCCAGCAGCTTAAGCGGGGCCAGCTCCTACGAGCAGTACTTC. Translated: CASSLSGASSYEQYF.

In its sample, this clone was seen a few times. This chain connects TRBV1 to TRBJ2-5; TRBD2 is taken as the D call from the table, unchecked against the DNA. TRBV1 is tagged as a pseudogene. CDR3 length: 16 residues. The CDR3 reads CTSSHLSGRERETQYF. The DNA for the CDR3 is TGCACCAGCAGCCACCTGAGCGGGAGGGAACGAGAGACCCAGTACTTC.

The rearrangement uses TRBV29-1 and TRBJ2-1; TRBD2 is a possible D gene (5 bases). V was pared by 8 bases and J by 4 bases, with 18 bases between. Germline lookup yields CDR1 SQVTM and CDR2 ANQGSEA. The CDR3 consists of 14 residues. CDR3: CSSLLDPGYNEQFF. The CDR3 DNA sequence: TGCAGCTCCCTCCTTGATCCGGGGTACAATGAGCAGTTCTTC.

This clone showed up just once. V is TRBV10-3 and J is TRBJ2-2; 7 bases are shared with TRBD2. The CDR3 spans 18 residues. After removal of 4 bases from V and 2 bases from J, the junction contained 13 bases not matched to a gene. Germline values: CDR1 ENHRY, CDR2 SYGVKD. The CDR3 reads CAISAHQGERDNTGELFF. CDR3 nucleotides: TGTGCCATCAGTGCACACCAAGGGGAGCGGGATAACACCGGGGAGCTGTTTTTT.

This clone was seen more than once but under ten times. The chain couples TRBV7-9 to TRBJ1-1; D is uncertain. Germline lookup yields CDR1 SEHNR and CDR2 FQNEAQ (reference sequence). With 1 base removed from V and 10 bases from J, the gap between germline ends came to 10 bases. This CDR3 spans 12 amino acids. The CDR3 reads CASSLVGLGAFF. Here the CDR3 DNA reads TGTGCCAGCAGCTTAGTCGGATTGGGAGCTTTCTTT.

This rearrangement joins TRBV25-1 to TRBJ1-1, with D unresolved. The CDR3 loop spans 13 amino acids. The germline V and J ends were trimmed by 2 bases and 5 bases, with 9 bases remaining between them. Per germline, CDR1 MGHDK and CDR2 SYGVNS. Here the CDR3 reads CASSEMGRTEAFF. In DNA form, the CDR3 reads TGTGCCAGCAGTGAAATGGGTAGGACTGAAGCTTTCTTT.